This is a list of T cell receptor beta chains from one sample in a study of T cell responses to AZD1222 COVID-19 vaccine. Clones were read by immunoSEQ multiplex PCR, and TCRdb kept only the in-frame ones, dropping some. The data hold 140,000 or so clones, with just under 95% observed a single time. This material consisted of peripheral blood, taken on day 0 of AZD1222 vaccination. Every receptor here comes from an adult in good health. The CDR3 runs from the conserved cysteine through the conserved F or W. A D gene is named only where the DNA matches it firmly. The size field is filled for only some rows; it gives once, few, many or a size class.

>TRBV10-1|-|-|TRBJ2-7
TGCGCCAGCAGTGAGTGGGTAGACGGGGTCAACGAGCAGTACTTC
CASSEWVDGVNEQYF
>TRBV10-3|-|-|TRBJ2-7
TGTGCCATCAGGGACTCTAGCAGGAGCTCCTACGAGCAGTACTTC
CAIRDSSRSSYEQYF
>TRBV25-1|-|-|TRBJ1-2
TGTGCCAGCAGTCCTCGGGACTTGGGAAACTATGGCTACACCTTC
CASSPRDLGNYGYTF
>TRBV5-5|few|-|TRBJ1-1
TGTGCCAGCACCTTGCTGGGGGCAGGTGAAGCTTTCTTT
CASTLLGAGEAFF
>TRBV12-5|-|TRBD1|TRBJ2-5
TGTGCTAGTGGTCCATGGACAGGAGAGACCCAGTACTTC
CASGPWTGETQYF
>TRBV19|-|TRBD1|TRBJ2-7
TGTGCCAGTAGTACCAGACAGGGGGTCACCTACGAGCAGTACTTC
CASSTRQGVTYEQYF
>TRBV5-1|-|-|TRBJ1-1
TGCGCCAGCAGCCCCGGGAACACTGAAGCTTTCTTT
CASSPGNTEAFF
>TRBV10-2|-|TRBD2|TRBJ2-7
TGCGCCAGCAGCTGGAGGACTAGGGTGCGGTACGAGCAGTACTTC
CASSWRTRVRYEQYF
>TRBV18|-|-|TRBJ2-7
TGTGCCAGCTCACCAACAGGGTTGGCCTACGAGCAGTACTTC
CASSPTGLAYEQYF
>TRBV7-2|-|-|TRBJ1-2
TGTGCCAGCAGCTTAGTCGGGGGGGCGGGCTATGGCTACACCTTC
CASSLVGGAGYGYTF
>TRBV9|-|TRBD2|TRBJ2-2
TGTGCCAGCAGCGCGAAACTAGCGGGGTCGGGCACCGGGGAGCTGTTTTTT
CASSAKLAGSGTGELFF
>TRBV7-2|-|TRBD1|TRBJ1-6
TGTGCCAGCAGCGACAGGGGGAATTCACCCCTCCACTTT
CASSDRGNSPLHF
>TRBV2|-|-|TRBJ1-2
TGTGCCAGCAGTGAGGGACCGACCCAGATAGGCTACACCTTC
CASSEGPTQIGYTF
>TRBV10-2|-|-|TRBJ1-3
TGCGCCAGCACCTCCGACTTCAACTCTGGAAACACCATATATTTT
CASTSDFNSGNTIYF
>TRBV2|-|TRBD1|TRBJ2-7
TGTGCCAGCAGTGAACAGGGGGAGTCCTACGAGCAGTACTTC
CASSEQGESYEQYF
>TRBV6-1|-|-|TRBJ2-4
TGTGCCAGCAGTGACTACGGACAGCTTAAGAAAAACATTCAGTACTTC
CASSDYGQLKKNIQYF
>TRBV19|-|-|TRBJ2-7
TGTGCCAGTAGTCGGGCAGACGGAGGTTATAGAGAGCAGTACTTC
CASSRADGGYREQYF
>TRBV7-2|-|TRBD2|TRBJ2-5
TGTGCCAGCAGCTTAGGGACTAGCAGGACGGAGACCCAGTACTTC
CASSLGTSRTETQYF
>TRBV5-1|-|-|TRBJ1-2
TGCGCCCGCGGTTACAGGACCCAGTTTTTTCTATGCTACACCTTC
CARGYRTQFFLCYTF
>TRBV7-3|-|TRBD2|TRBJ2-2
TGTGCCAGCAGCTCGCGACTAGCGGGAGGGCCAGGCGGGGAGCTGTTTTTT
CASSSRLAGGPGGELFF
>TRBV6-5|-|TRBD1|TRBJ1-6
TGTGCCAGCAGCGGGACAGGGGGCGATTCACCCCTCCACTTT
CASSGTGGDSPLHF
>TRBV23-1|-|-|TRBJ2-2
TGCGCCAGCAGTCCGTATTTGGACCGAAACACCGGGGAGCTGTTTTTT
CASSPYLDRNTGELFF
>TRBV7-2|-|TRBD1|TRBJ2-7
TGTGCCAGCAGCTTCACGGACAGGGGCTCCTACGAGCAGTACTTC
CASSFTDRGSYEQYF
>TRBV7-6|-|-|TRBJ2-2
TGTGCCAGCAGGTCAACAGTAAACACCGGGGAGCTGTTTTTT
CASRSTVNTGELFF
>TRBV27|-|-|TRBJ2-2
TGTGCCAGCTCAACGCTGGGGCGGGTGAACACCGGGGAGCTGTTTTTT
CASSTLGRVNTGELFF
>TRBV5-1|-|TRBD2|TRBJ2-7
TGCGCCAGCAGCTTGGATTTTACTAGCGGGAGTTACGAGCAGTACTTC
CASSLDFTSGSYEQYF
>TRBV28|-|-|TRBJ1-3
TGTGCCAGCAGTTTCCCTACTGACAGAACAAACTCTGGAAACACCATATATTTT
CASSFPTDRTNSGNTIYF
>TRBV6-5|once|TRBD1|TRBJ1-5
TGTGCCAGCAAGACAGGGGAACGAAATCAGCCCCAGCATTTT
CASKTGERNQPQHF
>TRBV10-3|-|TRBD2|TRBJ2-7
TGTGCCATCAGTGAGGGGGCTAGCGGGAGTTACGAGCAGTACTTC
CAISEGASGSYEQYF
>TRBV24-1|-|TRBD1|TRBJ1-5
TGTGCCACCAGTGATCCCCTGACAGGGATAAGCAATCAGCCCCAGCATTTT
CATSDPLTGISNQPQHF
>TRBV4-1|-|-|TRBJ1-6
TGCGCCAGCAGCCAAGATTACCGGGGCCTGTATTCCTATAATTCACCCCTCCACTTT
CASSQDYRGLYSYNSPLHF
>TRBV3-1/TRBV3-2|-|-|TRBJ2-5
TGTGCCAGCAGCCAACTCTCCGAAGAGACCCAGTACTTC
CASSQLSEETQYF
>TRBV29-1|-|-|TRBJ1-1
TGCAGCGTATCGCAGGGAGAGGGGAACACTGAAGCTTTCTTT
CSVSQGEGNTEAFF
>TRBV4-1|-|TRBD1|TRBJ2-5
TGCGCCAGCAGCCACCGACACCGGGACAGTCAAGAGACCCAGTACTTC
CASSHRHRDSQETQYF
>TRBV28|-|-|TRBJ1-2
TGTGCCAGCAATCAACCTCCTGCTAACTATGGCTACACCTTC
CASNQPPANYGYTF
>TRBV5-4|-|-|TRBJ2-6
TGTGCCAGCAGCTGGGGGGGGGCTAACCCCCTGACTGGGGCCAACGTCCTGACTTTC
CASSWGGANPLTGANVLTF